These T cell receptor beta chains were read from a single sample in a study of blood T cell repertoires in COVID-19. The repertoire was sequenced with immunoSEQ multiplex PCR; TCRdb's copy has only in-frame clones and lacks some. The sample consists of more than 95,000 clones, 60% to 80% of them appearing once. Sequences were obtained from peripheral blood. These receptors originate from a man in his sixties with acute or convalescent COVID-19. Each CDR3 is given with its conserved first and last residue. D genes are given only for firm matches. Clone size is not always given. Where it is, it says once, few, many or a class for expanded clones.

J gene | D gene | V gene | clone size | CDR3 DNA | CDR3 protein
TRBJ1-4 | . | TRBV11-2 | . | TGTGCCAGCAGCGTTAACCTAGGTGAAAAACTGTTTTTT | CASSVNLGEKLFF
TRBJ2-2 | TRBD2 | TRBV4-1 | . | TGCGCCAGCAGCCCCGGACTAGCGACGAACACCGGGGAGCTGTTTTTT | CASSPGLATNTGELFF
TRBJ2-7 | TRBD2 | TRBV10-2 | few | TGCGCCAGCAGAGGGAGCGGGAGCCTTTCCTACGAGCAGTACTTC | CASRGSGSLSYEQYF
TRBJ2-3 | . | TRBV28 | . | TGTGCCAGCAGTTTAAGTATGGCGGGGACGGATACGCAGTATTTT | CASSLSMAGTDTQYF
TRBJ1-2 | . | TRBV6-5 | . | TGTGCCAGCAGCCCCGACGGGAGCTATGGCTACACCTTC | CASSPDGSYGYTF
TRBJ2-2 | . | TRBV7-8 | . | TGTGCCAGCAGCTTAATCGGTGACAGCCGTGTCTACACCGGGGAGCTGTTTTTT | CASSLIGDSRVYTGELFF
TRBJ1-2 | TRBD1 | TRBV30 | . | TGTGCCCGTCAGACAGGGGGAGATGGCTACACCTTC | CARQTGGDGYTF
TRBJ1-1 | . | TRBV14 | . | TGTGCCAGCAGCAACCTCCCTGCTCAGGTGGGGGCTCGCACTGAAGCTTTCTTT | CASSNLPAQVGARTEAFF
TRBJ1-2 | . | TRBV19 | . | TGTGCCAGTATCTCAGACAGGAACTATGGCTACACCTTC | CASISDRNYGYTF
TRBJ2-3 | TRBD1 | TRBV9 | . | TGTGCCAGCAGCGTCCGACAGGGGGGACCCACAGATACGCAGTATTTT | CASSVRQGGPTDTQYF
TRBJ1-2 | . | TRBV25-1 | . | TGTGCCAGCAGTTCCTTAGTCTATGGCTACACCTTC | CASSSLVYGYTF
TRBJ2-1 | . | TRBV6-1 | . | TGTGCCAGCAGTGAAGAGTGGCTAGCGCGCAATGAGCAGTTCTTC | CASSEEWLARNEQFF
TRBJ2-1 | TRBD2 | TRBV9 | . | TGTGCCAGCAGCCCAATAGGGAGGGCCAACAAGGGTGAGCAGTTCTTC | CASSPIGRANKGEQFF
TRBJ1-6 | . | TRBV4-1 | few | TGCGCCAGCAGCCAAGATGGTAGGACAGCCAATTCACCCCTCCACTTT | CASSQDGRTANSPLHF
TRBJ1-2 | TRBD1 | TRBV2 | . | TGTGCCAGCATCCGGGACAGATCTAACTATGGCTACACCTTC | CASIRDRSNYGYTF
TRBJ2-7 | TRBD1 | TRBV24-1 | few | TGTGCCACCGGGGACAGCTACTCCTACGAGCAGTACTTC | CATGDSYSYEQYF
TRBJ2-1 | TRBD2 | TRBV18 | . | TGTGCCAGCTCCCTGGGCCTAGCGGGGAACAATGAGCAGTTCTTC | CASSLGLAGNNEQFF
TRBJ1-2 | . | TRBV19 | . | TGTGCCAGTATTGCGTCGGGGAATCTCTATGGCTACACCTTC | CASIASGNLYGYTF
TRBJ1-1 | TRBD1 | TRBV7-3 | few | TGTGCCAGCAGCTTATTGGGACAGGGGAACACTGAAGCTTTCTTT | CASSLLGQGNTEAFF
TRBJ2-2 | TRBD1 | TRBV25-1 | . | TGTGCCAGCAGTGAATCCAGGGGGCCCGGGGAGCTGTTTTTT | CASSESRGPGELFF
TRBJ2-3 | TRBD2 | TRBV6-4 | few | TGTGCCAGCAGCTCCGGACTAGCTACAGATACGCAGTATTTT | CASSSGLATDTQYF
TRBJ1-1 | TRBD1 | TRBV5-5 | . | TGTGCCAGCAGCTTTACAGGGGGCGGCACTGAAGCTTTCTTT | CASSFTGGGTEAFF
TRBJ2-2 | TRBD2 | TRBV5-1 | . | TGCGCCAGCAGCCGTCTTGGAGGGAGGGCTGGGACCGGGGAGCTGTTTTTT | CASSRLGGRAGTGELFF
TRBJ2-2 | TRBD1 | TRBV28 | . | TGTGCCAGCAGCTATCCCTCCGGGACAGGGCGAACCGGGGAGCTGTTTTTT | CASSYPSGTGRTGELFF
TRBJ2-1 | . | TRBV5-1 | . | TGCGCCAGCAGCGGGTCCAAGGGCGGGCTTACTTACAATGAGCAGTTCTTC | CASSGSKGGLTYNEQFF
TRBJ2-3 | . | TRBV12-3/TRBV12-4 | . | TGTGCCAGCGGTCCCCGGGTCATCACGCAGTATTTT | CASGPRVITQYF
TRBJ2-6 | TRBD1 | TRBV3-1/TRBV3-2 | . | TGTGCCAGCAGCCACCCGGGACAGGGGGCGCCCGGGGCCAACGTCCTGACTTTC | CASSHPGQGAPGANVLTF
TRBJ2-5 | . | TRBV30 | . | TGTGCCTGGAGTGTTGGAGCGGGTGGGGAGACCCAGTACTTC | CAWSVGAGGETQYF
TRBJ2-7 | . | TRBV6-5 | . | TGTGCCAGCAGTTACCAATCAGGGCGTGCAGCCTACGAGCAGTACTTC | CASSYQSGRAAYEQYF
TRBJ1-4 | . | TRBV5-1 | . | TGCGCCAGCACACCCATTGGGCAGGCCAATGAAAAACTGTTTTTT | CASTPIGQANEKLFF
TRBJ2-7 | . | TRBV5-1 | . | TGCGCCAGCACAATTCAGGGGTCCTACGAGCAGTACTTC | CASTIQGSYEQYF
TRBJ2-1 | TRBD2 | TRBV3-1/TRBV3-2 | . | TGTGCCAGCAGCCAAGGGGGACGAGGACTAGCGGGTTACAATGAGCAGTTCTTC | CASSQGGRGLAGYNEQFF
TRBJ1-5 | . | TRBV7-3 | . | TGTGCCAGCAGCCTGACGGGAGGGAGCAATCAGCCCCAGCATTTT | CASSLTGGSNQPQHF
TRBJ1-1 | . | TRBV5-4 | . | TGTGCCAGCAGCTTCTCGGGGGGCCGCCGTACTGAAGCTTTCTTT | CASSFSGGRRTEAFF
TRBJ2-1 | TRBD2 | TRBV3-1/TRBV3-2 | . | TGTGCCAGCAGCCAAGTGGCTAGCGGGAGCTCCTACAATGAGCAGTTCTTC | CASSQVASGSSYNEQFF
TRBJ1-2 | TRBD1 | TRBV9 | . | TGTGCCAGCAGTGGGGACAGGGTAACCTTC | CASSGDRVTF
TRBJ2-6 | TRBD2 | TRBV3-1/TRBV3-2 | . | TGTGCCAGCAGCCACAATGGGGGGGCTGGGGCCAACGTCCTGACTTTC | CASSHNGGAGANVLTF
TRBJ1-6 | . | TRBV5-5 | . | TGTGCCAGCAGCTCAACTCCGGGACACCATAATTCACCCCTCCACTTT | CASSSTPGHHNSPLHF
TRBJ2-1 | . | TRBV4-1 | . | TGCGCCAGCAGCCCTATGGACAGCCAAGTGCTAGACAATGAGCAGTTCTTC | CASSPMDSQVLDNEQFF
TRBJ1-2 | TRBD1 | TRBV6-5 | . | TGTGCCAGCGCCGGGACAGGAAACTATGGCTACACCTTC | CASAGTGNYGYTF
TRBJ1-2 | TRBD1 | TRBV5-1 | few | TGCGCCAGCAGTTCAGGGACAGCGTTACCAATTAACTATGGCTACACCTTC | CASSSGTALPINYGYTF
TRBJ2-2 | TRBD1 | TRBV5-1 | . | TGCGCCAGCAGCTGGGAGACAGGGGCCACCGGGGAGCTGTTTTTT | CASSWETGATGELFF
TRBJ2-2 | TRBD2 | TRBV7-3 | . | TGTGCCAGCAGAGCCACCGCAGCGGGAGCGAGGGAGCTGTTTTTT | CASRATAAGARELFF
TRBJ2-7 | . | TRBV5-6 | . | TGTGCCAGCAGCTTGGCCGTATCAGGGGCCGAGCAGTACTTC | CASSLAVSGAEQYF
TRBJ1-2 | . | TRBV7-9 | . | TGTGCCAGCAGTTTAACGTCGTGGAGGGTGGACTATGGCTACACCTTC | CASSLTSWRVDYGYTF
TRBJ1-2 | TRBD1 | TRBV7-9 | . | TGTGCCAGCAGCCCTGAAAGGGACAGGGATGGCTACACCTTC | CASSPERDRDGYTF
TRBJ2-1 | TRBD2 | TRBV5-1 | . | TGCGCCAGCAGAGGGGCTAGCGGGAGGTTCATTCAGGGTAATGAGCAGTTCTTC | CASRGASGRFIQGNEQFF
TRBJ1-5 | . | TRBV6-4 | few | TGTGCCAGCAGAGTTTCACTCGGGGATTTT | CASRVSLGDF
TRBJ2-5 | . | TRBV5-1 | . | TGCGCCAGCAGCTTGAATCTGGCCGGGGAGACCCAGTACTTC | CASSLNLAGETQYF
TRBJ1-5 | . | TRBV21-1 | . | TGTGCCAGCATCGCTCGGGATCAGCCCCAGCATTTT | CASIARDQPQHF
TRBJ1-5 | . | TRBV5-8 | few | TGTGCCAGCTCGTCCGGGGTAGGGAATCAGCCCCAGCATTTT | CASSSGVGNQPQHF
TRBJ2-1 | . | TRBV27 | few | TGTGCCAGCAGTTTTCGCGTTGCGGCTACAAACAATGAGCAGTTCTTC | CASSFRVAATNNEQFF
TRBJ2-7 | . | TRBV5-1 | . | TGCGCCAGCAGCTTGTTACAGGAAGCCTACGAGCAGTACTTC | CASSLLQEAYEQYF
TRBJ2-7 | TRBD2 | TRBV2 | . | TGTGCCAGCAGAGGCGGGGGGGCCTACGAGCAGTACTTC | CASRGGGAYEQYF